These T cell receptor beta chains were read from a single sample in a study of regulatory T cells in long-lasting Graves disease. A single record per CDR3 protein comes from TCRdb applying MiXCR to the multiplex PCR reads. The top ten clones hold approximately 17% of a sample with about 450,000 distinct CDR3 sequences, 12% to 15% of them seen once. Another study also made use of these data, one on T cells in Graves' hyperthyroidism and ophthalmopathy.

Source: peripheral blood mononuclear cells (PBMCs), taken at new diagnosis, from a patient treated with antithyroid drugs. These receptors all come from a woman between 50 and 59 years old with Graves disease. Each CDR3 is given with its conserved first and last residue. The order of the fields is CDR3 length, clone size, J gene, D gene, V gene, CDR3 protein, CDR3 DNA. A D gene is named only where the DNA matches it firmly. Not all rows give a size; the values are once, few, many and, for expanded clones, a class.

14,NA,TRBJ2-3,TRBD2,TRBV3-1,CASAWREGPDTQYF,TGTGCCAGCGCGTGGCGGGAGGGCCCCGATACGCAGTATTTT
16,few,TRBJ2-3,TRBD2,TRBV12-3/TRBV12-4,CASSPRTSGIPDTQYF,TGTGCCAGCAGTCCCCGGACTAGCGGGATCCCAGATACGCAGTATTTT
16,many,TRBJ2-1,NA,TRBV7-9,CASSSLGVPGVDEQFF,TGTGCCAGCAGCTCCTTAGGGGTCCCGGGCGTAGATGAGCAGTTCTTC
15,NA,TRBJ1-3,NA,TRBV2,CASSGSGVGGNTIYF,TGTGCCAGCAGTGGGTCCGGCGTGGGCGGAAACACCATATATTTT
18,few,TRBJ2-3,TRBD2,TRBV4-2,CASSQERTSGTSTDTQYF,TGTGCCAGCAGCCAAGAGCGGACTAGCGGGACTAGCACAGATACGCAGTATTTT
16,NA,TRBJ2-2,TRBD2,TRBV9,CASSRVAGGNTGELFF,TGTGCCAGCAGCCGAGTAGCGGGAGGGAACACCGGGGAGCTGTTTTTT
13,many,TRBJ1-1,NA,TRBV28,CASSSTSQGLAFF,TGTGCCAGCAGTTCTACAAGCCAGGGTCTAGCTTTCTTT
12,NA,TRBJ2-1,NA,TRBV7-3,CASSLLDGEQFF,TGTGCCAGCAGCTTACTAGACGGTGAGCAGTTCTTC
12,many,TRBJ2-7,NA,TRBV7-3,CASSQQNYEQYF,TGTGCCAGCAGCCAACAGAACTACGAGCAGTACTTC
14,many,TRBJ1-4,TRBD1,TRBV2,CASSGQGVGEKLFF,TGTGCCAGCAGTGGACAGGGAGTAGGTGAAAAACTGTTTTTT
14,NA,TRBJ1-1,TRBD1,TRBV7-9,CASSSTGTNTEAFF,TGTGCCAGCAGCTCGACAGGGACGAACACTGAAGCTTTCTTT
13,few,TRBJ2-2,NA,TRBV27,CASSFTTTGELFF,TGTGCCAGCAGTTTCACTACCACCGGGGAGCTGTTTTTT
14,many,TRBJ2-1,NA,TRBV19,CASSMMGGFVEQFF,TGTGCCAGTAGTATGATGGGCGGGTTCGTTGAGCAGTTCTTC
12,few,TRBJ2-1,NA,TRBV5-1,CASSFSPGEQFF,TGCGCCAGCAGCTTCAGTCCGGGGGAGCAGTTCTTC
14,few,TRBJ2-5,NA,TRBV5-5,CASSGAGYQETQYF,TGTGCCAGCTCCGGGGCAGGGTACCAAGAGACCCAGTACTTC
16,NA,TRBJ2-6,NA,TRBV24-1,CATSDSRLSGANVLTF,TGTGCCACCAGTGATTCGAGGCTCTCTGGGGCCAACGTCCTGACTTTC
16,NA,TRBJ2-1,NA,TRBV11-2,CASSLFYGGAGNEQFF,TGTGCCAGCAGCTTATTTTATGGGGGCGCGGGCAATGAGCAGTTCTTC
14,few,TRBJ2-3,TRBD1,TRBV24-1,CATSDRTGPDTQYF,TGTGCCACCAGTGACCGGACAGGGCCAGATACGCAGTATTTT
14,many,TRBJ1-2,NA,TRBV27,CASSWSGGSYGYTF,TGTGCCAGCAGTTGGTCAGGTGGTAGCTATGGCTACACCTTC
17,many,TRBJ2-7,TRBD2,TRBV6-1,CASSEARGAGRAGEQYF,TGTGCCAGCAGTGAAGCGCGGGGGGCAGGGAGGGCGGGCGAGCAGTACTTC
16,many,TRBJ2-3,TRBD2,TRBV7-9,CASSLRLAGPTDTQYF,TGTGCCAGCAGCCTCCGACTAGCGGGACCAACAGATACGCAGTATTTT
15,many,TRBJ1-5,NA,TRBV6-1,CASSEINQVNQPQHF,TGTGCCAGCAGTGAGATAAACCAGGTCAATCAGCCCCAGCATTTT
16,once,TRBJ2-3,TRBD2,TRBV20-1,CSARGSAGGSTNTQYF,TGCAGTGCTAGAGGTTCAGCGGGAGGATCAACTAATACGCAGTATTTT
16,NA,TRBJ1-2,NA,TRBV5-1,CASSLEAKHHNYGYTF,TGCGCCAGCAGCTTGGAAGCCAAACATCATAACTATGGCTACACCTTC
15,many,TRBJ1-5,NA,TRBV9,CASSGGGGYNQPQHF,TGTGCCAGCAGCGGGGGTGGAGGGTACAATCAGCCCCAGCATTTT
16,many,TRBJ2-5,NA,TRBV11-2,CASSPLSGTPQETQYF,TGTGCCAGCAGCCCCCTTAGCGGCACACCCCAAGAGACCCAGTACTTC
12,NA,TRBJ2-3,TRBD2,TRBV4-1,CATSGKSDTQYF,TGCGCCACCAGCGGGAAATCAGATACGCAGTATTTT
12,many,TRBJ1-2,TRBD1,TRBV20-1,CSVGGQGYGYTF,TGCAGCGTCGGGGGACAGGGATATGGCTACACCTTC
12,many,TRBJ2-7,NA,TRBV7-3,CATTSSEYEQYF,TGTGCCACCACGAGTAGTGAGTACGAGCAGTACTTC
15,few,TRBJ2-1,NA,TRBV18,CASSPGRQKNNEQFF,TGTGCCAGCTCACCCGGACGCCAGAAGAACAATGAGCAGTTCTTC
18,many,TRBJ2-3,TRBD2,TRBV5-1,CASSLPQAGGPSTDTQYF,TGCGCCAGCAGCTTGCCGCAAGCGGGAGGGCCCAGCACAGATACGCAGTATTTT
18,NA,TRBJ2-7,TRBD1,TRBV7-6,CASSKTGQGSPSTYEQYF,TGTGCCAGCAGCAAAACCGGACAGGGAAGTCCTAGCACCTACGAGCAGTACTTC
16,few,TRBJ2-2,TRBD1,TRBV6-1,CASKKERDRGTGELFF,TGTGCCAGCAAAAAAGAACGGGACAGGGGCACCGGGGAGCTGTTTTTT